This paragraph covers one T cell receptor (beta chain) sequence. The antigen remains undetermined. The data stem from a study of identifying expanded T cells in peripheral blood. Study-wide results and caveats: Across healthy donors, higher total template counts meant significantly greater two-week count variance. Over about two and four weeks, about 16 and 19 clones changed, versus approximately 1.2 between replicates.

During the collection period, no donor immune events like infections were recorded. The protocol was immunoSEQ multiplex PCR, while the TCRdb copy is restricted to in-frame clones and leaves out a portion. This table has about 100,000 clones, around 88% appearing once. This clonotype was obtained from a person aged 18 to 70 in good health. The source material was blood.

The CDR3 spells CASSSSQGGSYNEQFF. The CDR3 coding sequence is TGTGCCAGCAGCTCCTCACAGGGGGGCTCCTACAATGAGCAGTTCTTC. The V gene is TRBV5-4, the J gene TRBJ2-1, with TRBD1 matching over 8 bases. The J segment lost 0 bases and the V segment lost 3 bases, leaving 5 bases of the junction unmatched. The CDR3 totals 16 residues. Germline CDR1 reads SGHNT; CDR2 reads YYREEE (reference sequence).